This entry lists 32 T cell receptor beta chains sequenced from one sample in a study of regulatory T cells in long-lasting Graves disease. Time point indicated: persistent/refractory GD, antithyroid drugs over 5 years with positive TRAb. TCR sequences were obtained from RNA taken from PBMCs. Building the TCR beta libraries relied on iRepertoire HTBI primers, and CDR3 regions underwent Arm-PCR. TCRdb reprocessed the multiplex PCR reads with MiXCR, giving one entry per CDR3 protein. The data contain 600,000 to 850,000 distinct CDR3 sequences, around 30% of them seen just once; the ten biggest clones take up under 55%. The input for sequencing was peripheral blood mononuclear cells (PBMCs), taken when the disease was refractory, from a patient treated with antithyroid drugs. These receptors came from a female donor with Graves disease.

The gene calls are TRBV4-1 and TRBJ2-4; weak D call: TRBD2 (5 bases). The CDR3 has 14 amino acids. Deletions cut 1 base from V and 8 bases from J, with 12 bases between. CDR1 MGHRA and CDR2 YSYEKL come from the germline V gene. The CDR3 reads CASSQGIGNDIQYF. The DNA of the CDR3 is TGCGCCAGCAGCCAAGGAATCGGGAATGACATTCAGTACTTC.

CDR3 loop: CSARWGGGNTIYF. DNA for the CDR3: TGCAGTGCTAGATGGGGTGGGGGGAACACCATATATTTT. This chain joins TRBV20-1 and TRBJ1-3; tentative D call: TRBD1 (5 bases). Germline V gene lookup returns CDR1 DFQATT and CDR2 SNEGSKA (reference sequence). The V and J ends lost 2 bases and 7 bases respectively, with 12 bases between them. CDR3 length: 13 amino acids.

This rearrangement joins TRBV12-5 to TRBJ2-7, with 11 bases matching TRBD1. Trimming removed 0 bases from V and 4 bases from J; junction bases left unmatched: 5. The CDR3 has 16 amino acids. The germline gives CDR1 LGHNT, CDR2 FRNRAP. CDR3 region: CASGLVVGQGGYEQYF. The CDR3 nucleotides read TGTGCTAGTGGTTTGGTAGTGGGACAGGGGGGATACGAGCAGTACTTC.

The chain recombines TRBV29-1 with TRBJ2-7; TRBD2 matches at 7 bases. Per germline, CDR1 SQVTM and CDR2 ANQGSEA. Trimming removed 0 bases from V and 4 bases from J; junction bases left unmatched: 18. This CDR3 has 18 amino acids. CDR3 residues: CSVEDRRELRAHVYEQYF. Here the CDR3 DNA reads TGCAGCGTTGAAGATCGGCGGGAGCTCCGGGCCCACGTATACGAGCAGTACTTC.

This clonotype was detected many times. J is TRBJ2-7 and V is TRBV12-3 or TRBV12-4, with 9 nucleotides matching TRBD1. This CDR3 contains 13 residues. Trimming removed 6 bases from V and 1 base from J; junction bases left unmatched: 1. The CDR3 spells CASRGQGSYEQYF. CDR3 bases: TGTGCCAGCAGGGGACAGGGATCCTACGAGCAGTACTTC.

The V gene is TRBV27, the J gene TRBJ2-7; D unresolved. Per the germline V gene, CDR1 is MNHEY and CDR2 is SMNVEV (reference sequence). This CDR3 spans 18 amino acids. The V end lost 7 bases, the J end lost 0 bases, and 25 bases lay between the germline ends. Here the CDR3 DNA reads TGTGCCAGCAACCCACTGGCGGCCTACGCTGGAGCCTCCTACGAGCAGTACTTC. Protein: CASNPLAAYAGASYEQYF.

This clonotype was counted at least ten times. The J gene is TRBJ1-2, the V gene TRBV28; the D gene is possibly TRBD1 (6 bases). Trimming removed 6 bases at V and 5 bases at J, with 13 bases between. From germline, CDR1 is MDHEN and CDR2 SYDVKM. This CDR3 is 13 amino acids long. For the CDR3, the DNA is TGTGCCAGCAGGCTGCAGGGGCGGTATGGCTACACCTTC. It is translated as CASRLQGRYGYTF.

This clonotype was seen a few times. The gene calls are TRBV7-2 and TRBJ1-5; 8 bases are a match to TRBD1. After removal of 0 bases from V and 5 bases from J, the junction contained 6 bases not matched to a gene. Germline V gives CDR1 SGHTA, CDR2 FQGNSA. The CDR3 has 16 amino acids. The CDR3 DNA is TGTGCCAGCAGCTTAGCTCCTGGACAGGGTTATCAGCCCCAGCATTTT. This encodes CASSLAPGQGYQPQHF.

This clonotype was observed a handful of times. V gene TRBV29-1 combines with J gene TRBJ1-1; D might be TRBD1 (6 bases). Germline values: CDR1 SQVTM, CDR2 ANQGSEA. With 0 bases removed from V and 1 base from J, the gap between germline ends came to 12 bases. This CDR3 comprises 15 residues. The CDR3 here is CSVEDPTGTNTEAFF. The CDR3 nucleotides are TGCAGCGTTGAAGACCCAACAGGGACGAACACTGAAGCTTTCTTT.

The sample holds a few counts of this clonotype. CDR3 sequence: CASSKGHVNTEAFF. DNA for the CDR3: TGTGCCAGCAGTAAGGGACACGTGAACACTGAAGCTTTCTTT. V usage is TRBV12-3 or TRBV12-4 and J usage is TRBJ1-1; D possibly corresponds to TRBD1 (6 bases). V shed 5 bases and J shed 0 bases, with 10 bases lying between them. The length of the CDR3 is 14 residues.

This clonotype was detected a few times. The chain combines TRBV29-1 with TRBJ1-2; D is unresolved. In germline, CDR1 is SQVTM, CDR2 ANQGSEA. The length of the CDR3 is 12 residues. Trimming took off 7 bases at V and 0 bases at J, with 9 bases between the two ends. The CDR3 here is CSGGRTNYGYTF. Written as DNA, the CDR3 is TGCAGCGGCGGACGGACTAACTATGGCTACACCTTC. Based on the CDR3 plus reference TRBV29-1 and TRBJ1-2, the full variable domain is SAVISQKPSRDICQRGTSLTIQCQVDSQVTMMFWYRQQPGQSLTLIATANQGSEATYESGFVIDKFPISRPNLTFSTLTVSNMSPEDSSIYLCSGGRTNYGYTFGSGTRLTVV.

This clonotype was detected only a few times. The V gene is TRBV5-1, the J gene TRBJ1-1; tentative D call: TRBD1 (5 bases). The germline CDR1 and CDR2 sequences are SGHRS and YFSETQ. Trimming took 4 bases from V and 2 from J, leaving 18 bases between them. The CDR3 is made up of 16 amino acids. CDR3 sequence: CASSDLQVGENTEAFF. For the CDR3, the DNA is TGCGCCAGCAGCGACCTACAGGTTGGAGAAAACACTGAAGCTTTCTTT. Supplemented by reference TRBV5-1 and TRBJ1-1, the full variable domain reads KAGVTQTPRYLIKTRGQQVTLSCSPISGHRSVSWYQQTPGQGLQFLFEYFSETQRNKGNFPGRFSGRQFSNSRSEMNVSTLELGDSALYLCASSDLQVGENTEAFFGQGTRLTVV.

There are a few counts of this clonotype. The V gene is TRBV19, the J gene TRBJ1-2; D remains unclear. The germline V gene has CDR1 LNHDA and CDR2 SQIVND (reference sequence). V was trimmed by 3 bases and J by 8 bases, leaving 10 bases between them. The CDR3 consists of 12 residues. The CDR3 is CASSIGNLGYTF. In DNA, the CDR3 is TGTGCCAGTAGTATCGGGAATCTAGGCTACACCTTC. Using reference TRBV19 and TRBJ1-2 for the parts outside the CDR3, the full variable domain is DGGITQSPKYLFRKEGQNVTLSCEQNLNHDAMYWYRQDPGQGLRLIYYSQIVNDFQKGDIAEGYSVSREKKESFPLTVTSAQKNPTAFYLCASSIGNLGYTFGSGTRLTVV.

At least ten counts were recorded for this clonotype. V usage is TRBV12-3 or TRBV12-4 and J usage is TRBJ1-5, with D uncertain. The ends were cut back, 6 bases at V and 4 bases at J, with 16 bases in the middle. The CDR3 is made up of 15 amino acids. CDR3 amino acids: CASSSQTPGNQPQHF. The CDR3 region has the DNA TGTGCCAGCAGCTCGCAGACACCAGGAAATCAGCCCCAGCATTTT.

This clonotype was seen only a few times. CDR3: CASSLTGPPWGYTF. The CDR3 region has the DNA TGTGCCAGCAGCCTTACCGGGCCCCCCTGGGGCTACACCTTC. V is TRBV12-3 or TRBV12-4 and J is TRBJ1-2; D not resolved. V lost 6 bases and J 8 bases, leaving 19 bases between the germline ends. The CDR3 length is 14 residues.

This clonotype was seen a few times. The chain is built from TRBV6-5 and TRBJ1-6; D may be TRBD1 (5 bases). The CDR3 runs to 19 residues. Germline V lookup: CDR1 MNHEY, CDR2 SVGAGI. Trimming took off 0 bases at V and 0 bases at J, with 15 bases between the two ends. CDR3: CASSYSPLGGSSYNSPLHF. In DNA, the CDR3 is TGTGCCAGCAGTTACTCGCCCCTCGGGGGTAGCTCCTATAATTCACCCCTCCACTTT.

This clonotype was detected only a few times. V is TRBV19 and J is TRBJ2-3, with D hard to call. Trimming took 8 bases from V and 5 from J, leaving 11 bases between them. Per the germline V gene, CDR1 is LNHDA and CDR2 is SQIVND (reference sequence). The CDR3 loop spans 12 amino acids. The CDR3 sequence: CASGVRGDTQYF. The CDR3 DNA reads TGTGCCAGTGGAGTGCGAGGAGATACGCAGTATTTT. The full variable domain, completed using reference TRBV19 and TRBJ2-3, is DGGITQSPKYLFRKEGQNVTLSCEQNLNHDAMYWYRQDPGQGLRLIYYSQIVNDFQKGDIAEGYSVSREKKESFPLTVTSAQKNPTAFYLCASGVRGDTQYFGPGTRLTVL.

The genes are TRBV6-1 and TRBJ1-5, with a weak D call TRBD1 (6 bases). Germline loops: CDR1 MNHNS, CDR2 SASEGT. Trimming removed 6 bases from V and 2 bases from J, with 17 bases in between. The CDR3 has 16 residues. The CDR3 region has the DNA TGTGCCAGCAGGACCGGATGGGGGCGGGGCAATCAGCCCCAGCATTTT. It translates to CASRTGWGRGNQPQHF.

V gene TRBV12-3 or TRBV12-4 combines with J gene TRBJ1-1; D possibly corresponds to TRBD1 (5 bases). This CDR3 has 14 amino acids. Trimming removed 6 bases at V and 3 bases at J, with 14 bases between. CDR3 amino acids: CASRPRDGYTEAFF. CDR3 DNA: TGTGCCAGCAGACCCCGGGACGGATACACTGAAGCTTTCTTT.

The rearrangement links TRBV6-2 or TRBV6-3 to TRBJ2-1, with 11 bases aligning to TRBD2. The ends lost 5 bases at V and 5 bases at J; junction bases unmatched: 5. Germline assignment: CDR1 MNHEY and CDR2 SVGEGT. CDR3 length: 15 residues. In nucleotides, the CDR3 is TGTGCCAGCAGTGTTAGCGGGAGGGCCCACAATGAGCAGTTCTTC. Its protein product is CASSVSGRAHNEQFF.

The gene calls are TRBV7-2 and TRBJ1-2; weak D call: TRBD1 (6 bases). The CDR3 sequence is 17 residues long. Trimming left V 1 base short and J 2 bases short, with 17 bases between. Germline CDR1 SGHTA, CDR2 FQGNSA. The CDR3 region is CASSLVGTSYSNYGYTF. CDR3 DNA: TGTGCCAGCAGCTTAGTCGGGACAAGTTACTCAAACTATGGCTACACCTTC.

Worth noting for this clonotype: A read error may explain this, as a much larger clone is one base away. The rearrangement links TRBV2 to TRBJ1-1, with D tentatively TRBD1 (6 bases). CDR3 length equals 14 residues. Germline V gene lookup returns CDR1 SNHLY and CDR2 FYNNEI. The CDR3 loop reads CVSRASGQNTEAFF. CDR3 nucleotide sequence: TGTGTCAGCAGGGCTTCGGGACAGAACACTGAAGCTTTCTTT. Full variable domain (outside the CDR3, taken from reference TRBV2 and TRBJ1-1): EPEVTQTPSHQVTQMGQEVILRCVPISNHLYFYWYRQILGQKVEFLVSFYNNEISEKSEIFDDQFSVERPDGSNFTLKIRSTKLEDSAMYFCVSRASGQNTEAFFGQGTRLTVV.

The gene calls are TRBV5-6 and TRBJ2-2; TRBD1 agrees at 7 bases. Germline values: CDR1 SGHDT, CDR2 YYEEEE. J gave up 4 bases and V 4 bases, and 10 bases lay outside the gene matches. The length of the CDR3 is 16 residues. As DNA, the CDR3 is TGTGCCAGCAGCCGACCGACAGGGTGGGGCACCGGGGAGCTGTTTTTT. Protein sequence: CASSRPTGWGTGELFF.

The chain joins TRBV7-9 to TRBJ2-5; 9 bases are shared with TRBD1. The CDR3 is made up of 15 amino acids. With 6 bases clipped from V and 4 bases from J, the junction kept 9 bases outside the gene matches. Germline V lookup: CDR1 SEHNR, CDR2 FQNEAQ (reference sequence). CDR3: CASSPPDRGRETQYF. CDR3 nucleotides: TGTGCCAGCAGTCCCCCGGACAGGGGTAGAGAGACCCAGTACTTC. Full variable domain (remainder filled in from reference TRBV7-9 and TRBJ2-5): DTGVSQNPRHKITKRGQNVTFRCDPISEHNRLYWYRQTLGQGPEFLTYFQNEAQLEKSRLLSDRFSAERPKGSFSTLEIQRTEQGDSAMYLCASSPPDRGRETQYFGPGTRLLVL.

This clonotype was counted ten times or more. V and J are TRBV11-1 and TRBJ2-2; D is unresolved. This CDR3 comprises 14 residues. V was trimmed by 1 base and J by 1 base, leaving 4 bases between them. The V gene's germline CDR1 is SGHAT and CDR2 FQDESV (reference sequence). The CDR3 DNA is TGTGCCAGCAGCTTAGTTCTGAACACCGGGGAGCTGTTTTTT. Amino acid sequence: CASSLVLNTGELFF.

As DNA, the CDR3 is TGTGCCAGCTCACCAAGGGAGAGCTCTGGAAACACCATATATTTT. It specifies CASSPRESSGNTIYF. This chain links TRBV18 with TRBJ1-3; D ambiguous. This CDR3 spans 15 amino acids. Trimming left V 2 bases short and J 0 bases short, with 8 bases between. CDR1 is KGHSH, CDR2 LQKENI, per germline.

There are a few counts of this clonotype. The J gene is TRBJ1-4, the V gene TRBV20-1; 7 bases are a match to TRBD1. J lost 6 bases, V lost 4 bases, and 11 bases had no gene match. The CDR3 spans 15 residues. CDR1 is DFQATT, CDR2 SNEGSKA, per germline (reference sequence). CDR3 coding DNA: TGCAGTGCTACCGGGGCGGGACAGCGAGATGAAAAACTGTTTTTT. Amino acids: CSATGAGQRDEKLFF.

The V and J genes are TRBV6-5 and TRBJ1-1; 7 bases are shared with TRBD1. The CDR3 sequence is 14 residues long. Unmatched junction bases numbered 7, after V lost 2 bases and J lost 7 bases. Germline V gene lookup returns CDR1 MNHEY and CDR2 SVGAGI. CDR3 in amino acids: CASSYNRGYGEAFF. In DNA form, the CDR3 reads TGTGCCAGCAGTTACAACAGGGGATATGGTGAAGCTTTCTTT.

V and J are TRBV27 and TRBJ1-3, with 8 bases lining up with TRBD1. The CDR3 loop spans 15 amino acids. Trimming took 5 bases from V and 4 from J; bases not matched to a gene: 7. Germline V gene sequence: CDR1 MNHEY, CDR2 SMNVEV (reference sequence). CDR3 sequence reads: CASSIQGARGNTIYF. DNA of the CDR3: TGTGCCAGCAGTATTCAGGGGGCGCGCGGAAACACCATATATTTT.

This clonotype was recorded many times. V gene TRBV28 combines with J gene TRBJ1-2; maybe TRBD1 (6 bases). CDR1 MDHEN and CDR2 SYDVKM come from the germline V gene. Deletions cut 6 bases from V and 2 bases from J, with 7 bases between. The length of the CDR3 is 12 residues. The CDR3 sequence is CASRRGNYGYTF. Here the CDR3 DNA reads TGTGCCAGCAGGAGGGGGAACTATGGCTACACCTTC.

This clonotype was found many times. The CDR3 here is CASSTGRSFNQPQHF. The CDR3 region has the DNA TGTGCCAGCAGCACGGGTCGGTCCTTCAATCAGCCCCAGCATTTT. This sequence joins TRBV2 and TRBJ1-5; unclear D gene. The V end was cut by 6 bases, the J end by 3 bases, with 15 bases between. The CDR3 covers 15 residues. In germline, CDR1 is SNHLY, CDR2 FYNNEI.

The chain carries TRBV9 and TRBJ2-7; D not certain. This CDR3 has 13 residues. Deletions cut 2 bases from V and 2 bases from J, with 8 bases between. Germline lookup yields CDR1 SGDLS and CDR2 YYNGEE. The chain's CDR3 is CASSVGNPYEQYF. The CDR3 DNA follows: TGTGCCAGCAGCGTGGGAAACCCCTACGAGCAGTACTTC.